The 30 T cell receptor beta chains below were found in one sample sequenced in a study of beta chain features in type 1 diabetes. Expressed TCRB transcripts were sequenced because the isolated RNA had all been reverse transcribed beforehand. The data were produced by immunoSEQ multiplex PCR, yet TCRdb's version contains in-frame clones alone and is incomplete. Of 350,000 to 450,000 clones listed, approximately 15% are singletons. The sequencing input was naive CD4+ T cells from blood. The receptors come from a man aged 30 to 39 in good health.

This clone occurred many times. The genes are TRBV23-1 and TRBJ2-7; D gene ambiguous. TRBV23-1 is an ORF, and what it does is uncertain. The CDR3 extends over 12 amino acids. Trimming pared 8 bases from V and 2 bases from J, leaving 10 bases between. Written as DNA, the CDR3 is TGCGCCAGCGTGACCCTAGCCTACGAGCAGTACGTC. Its translation is CASVTLAYEQYV.

The chain links TRBV7-2 to TRBJ2-3, with TRBD2 matching over 9 bases. This CDR3 region has 17 residues. V shed 6 bases and J 0 bases; nucleotides not matched to a gene: 10. Germline-derived CDR1 and CDR2 are SGHTA and FQGNSA. The chain's CDR3 is CASRPVATSGSTDTQYF. CDR3 in DNA: TGTGCCAGCAGACCGGTTGCTACTAGCGGGAGCACAGATACGCAGTATTTT.

The chain recombines TRBV29-1 with TRBJ2-1; 10 bases line up with TRBD1. V shed 7 bases, J shed 5 bases, and the junction held 14 bases outside the gene matches. The CDR3 sequence is 16 residues long. CDR1 is SQVTM, CDR2 ANQGSEA, per germline. CDR3 DNA sequence: TGCAGCGCCGGGAAACCGGGACAGGGGTATAACAATGAGCAGTTCTTC. Amino acid sequence: CSAGKPGQGYNNEQFF.

CDR3 in DNA: TGCAGCGTTTTCAGGGGGGGAGCGGGTGGCTACACCTTC. It encodes CSVFRGGAGGYTF. This chain connects TRBV29-1 to TRBJ1-2; 7 positions agree with TRBD1. CDR1 is SQVTM and CDR2 is ANQGSEA in the germline V gene. J gave up 7 bases and V 5 bases, and 10 bases lay outside the gene matches. There are 13 residues in the CDR3.

This clone was recorded a few times. V is TRBV29-1 and J is TRBJ1-2; D remains unclear. The CDR3 spans 11 residues. The V gene's germline CDR1 is SQVTM and CDR2 ANQGSEA. V lost 1 base and J 8 bases, leaving 8 bases between the germline ends. CDR3: CSVEGVGGYTF. The CDR3 DNA reads TGCAGCGTTGAAGGAGTTGGGGGCTACACCTTC. The full variable domain, its missing parts supplied by reference TRBV29-1 and TRBJ1-2, is SAVISQKPSRDICQRGTSLTIQCQVDSQVTMMFWYRQQPGQSLTLIATANQGSEATYESGFVIDKFPISRPNLTFSTLTVSNMSPEDSSIYLCSVEGVGGYTFGSGTRLTVV.

This clone was counted only a few times. J is TRBJ2-1 and V is TRBV12-5; a possible D gene is TRBD1 (6 bases). The CDR3 contains 12 residues. V was clipped by 1 base and J by 9 bases, with 7 bases between them. Germline V gene lookup returns CDR1 LGHNT and CDR2 FRNRAP. The DNA for the CDR3 is TGTGCTAGTGGTTTGGCCAGGGGTGAGCAGTTCTTC. Protein: CASGLARGEQFF.

Only a few counts were recorded for this clone. V and J are TRBV25-1 and TRBJ2-5, with D possibly TRBD1 on 7 matching bases. Germline CDR1 is MGHDK and CDR2 is SYGVNS. CDR3 length: 14 amino acids. V was pared by 5 bases and J by 7 bases, with 17 bases between. The CDR3 loop is CASSRAGTAGTQYF. For the CDR3, the DNA is TGTGCCAGCAGTCGGGCCGGGACAGCGGGGACCCAGTACTTC.

This chain joins TRBV30 and TRBJ2-3, with 7 bases that match TRBD2. In germline, CDR1 is GTSNPN, CDR2 SVGIG (reference sequence). This CDR3 has 14 amino acids. J was trimmed by 3 bases and V by 6 bases; bases with no gene match: 9. CDR3 bases: TGTGCCTGTCGAAGCGGGCGGGGGACAGATACGCAGTATTTT. This codes for CACRSGRGTDTQYF.

This clone was detected only a few times. The chain recombines TRBV5-1 with TRBJ1-2, with unresolved D. V was shortened by 7 bases and J by 2 bases, with 6 bases between the two germline ends. Germline V lookup: CDR1 SGHRS, CDR2 YFSETQ. The CDR3 sequence is 11 residues long. In DNA, the CDR3 is TGCGCCAGCTCCGACAACTATGGCTACACCTTC. This encodes CASSDNYGYTF.

The rearrangement uses TRBV10-3 and TRBJ2-7, with TRBD1 matching 9 bases. This CDR3 has 15 residues. Germline V gene data show CDR1 as ENHRY and CDR2 as SYGVKD. V lost 5 bases to trimming and J lost 4 bases; unmatched junction nucleotides: 9. The CDR3 nucleotides read TGTGCCATCAGTCCCGGACAGGGGTCCCTGTACGAGCAGTACGTC. It encodes CAISPGQGSLYEQYV.

This clone was counted only a few times. This rearrangement joins TRBV4-2 to TRBJ2-6, with 7 nucleotides matching TRBD1. Per germline, CDR1 LGHNA and CDR2 YNFKEQ. V was pared by 1 base and J by 0 bases, with 3 bases of the junction left unmatched. The CDR3 covers 17 residues. CDR3 bases: TGTGCCAGCAGCCAAGCAGGGGGTAGCTCTGGGGCCAACGTCCTGACTTTC. Amino acid sequence: CASSQAGGSSGANVLTF.

The count of this clone is one. V gene TRBV9 combines with J gene TRBJ2-1; 9 bases agree with TRBD2. The J segment lost 6 bases and the V segment lost 0 bases, leaving 4 bases of the junction unmatched. CDR1 and CDR2 (germline): SGDLS, YYNGEE. The CDR3 length is 15 residues. This CDR3 is CASSVEGTSRNEQFF. CDR3 coding DNA: TGTGCCAGCAGCGTAGAGGGGACTAGCCGCAATGAGCAGTTCTTC.

This clone turned up a few times. The V gene is TRBV7-2, the J gene TRBJ2-7; TRBD2 might be the D (5 bases). Trimming cost V 3 bases and J 0 bases, with 21 bases left between them. Germline V CDR1 and CDR2: SGHTA, FQGNSA. The CDR3 spans 18 residues. The CDR3 loop is CASSFEGKGRKSSYEQYV. The CDR3, as DNA: TGTGCCAGCAGCTTCGAGGGTAAAGGGCGCAAAAGCTCCTACGAGCAGTACGTC.

This chain joins TRBV18 and TRBJ2-6; D is undetermined. The CDR3 has 17 amino acids. V lost 3 bases to trimming and J lost 4 bases, with 16 bases between them. Germline V gene sequence: CDR1 KGHSH, CDR2 LQKENI. The CDR3 DNA is TGTGCCAGCTCACCTGGCCCCAGAGCCAGGGGGGCCAACGTCCTGACTTTC. The encoded protein is CASSPGPRARGANVLTF.

The V call is TRBV27, the J call TRBJ2-1; 8 nucleotides line up with TRBD1. V was clipped by 7 bases and J by 4 bases; unmatched bases: 12. CDR3 size: 16 residues. Germline V lookup: CDR1 MNHEY, CDR2 SMNVEV (reference sequence). This CDR3 is CASIWIGRQGYNEQFF. The CDR3 DNA reads TGTGCCAGCATTTGGATTGGGAGACAGGGGTACAATGAGCAGTTCTTC.

V and J are TRBV4-2 and TRBJ1-2; 10 bases line up with TRBD1. The CDR3 runs to 16 residues. The germline CDR1 and CDR2 sequences are LGHNA and YNFKEQ. V gave up 5 bases and J gave up 6 bases; unmatched junction bases: 12. In DNA form, the CDR3 reads TGTGCCAGCAGCAATACTTTGACAGGGGGCGTGGATGGCTACACCTTC. Encoded protein: CASSNTLTGGVDGYTF.

This clone was observed a handful of times. The rearrangement links TRBV2 to TRBJ1-4, with D tentatively TRBD1 (5 bases). The CDR3 totals 13 residues. The germline V gene has CDR1 SNHLY and CDR2 FYNNEI. With 7 bases removed from V and 6 bases from J, the gap between germline ends came to 12 bases. The CDR3 reads CASKTVGYEKLFF. The DNA for the CDR3 is TGTGCCAGCAAGACAGTGGGATATGAAAAACTGTTTTTT.

This clone has only a few counts. The rearrangement joins TRBV9 to TRBJ2-3; no reliable D call. From germline, CDR1 is SGDLS and CDR2 YYNGEE. The CDR3 is 13 amino acids. The ends were cut back, 4 bases at V and 6 bases at J, with 12 bases in the middle. The CDR3 sequence is CASSIKLADTQYF. DNA for the CDR3: TGTGCCAGCAGCATTAAATTGGCGGATACGCAGTATTTT.

This clone was counted between two and nine times. CDR3 amino acids: CASSQPGTGVNEQFF. CDR3 coding DNA: TGCGCCAGCAGCCAACCTGGGACAGGGGTCAATGAGCAGTTCTTC. The rearrangement joins TRBV4-3 to TRBJ2-1; 10 bases agree with TRBD1. Germline CDR1 and CDR2: LGHNA and YSLEER. J gave up 6 bases and V 2 bases, and 4 bases lay outside the gene matches. CDR3 length: 15 residues.

This clone has only a few counts. CDR3 in amino acids: CASSETSGRRETQYF. As DNA, the CDR3 is TGTGCCAGCAGTGAAACTAGCGGGAGGCGGGAGACCCAGTACTTC. The J gene is TRBJ2-5, the V gene TRBV6-1; TRBD2 agrees at 12 bases. Germline trimming cut 2 bases from V and 5 bases from J; bases unmatched to any gene: 3. CDR1 is MNHNS, CDR2 SASEGT, per germline. The CDR3 extends over 15 amino acids.

V is TRBV29-1 and J is TRBJ2-5; D is unclear. The germline CDR1 and CDR2 sequences are SQVTM and ANQGSEA. The CDR3 is 13 amino acids. V dropped 1 base and J dropped 4 bases, with 10 bases sitting between them. CDR3 residues: CSVEVDRRETQYF. The DNA for the CDR3 is TGCAGCGTTGAAGTGGACCGTAGAGAGACCCAGTACTTC.

The chain combines TRBV5-1 with TRBJ2-7; 8 bases agree with TRBD1. The length of the CDR3 is 17 residues. Germline V gives CDR1 SGHRS, CDR2 YFSETQ. V lost 2 bases and J lost 5; bases outside the gene matches: 15. CDR3 DNA: TGCGCCAGCAGCTTCCGGGACAGGAGCCTCTCAAAGGACGAGCAGTACTTC. This encodes CASSFRDRSLSKDEQYF.

The rearrangement links TRBV2 to TRBJ2-3; either TRBD1 or TRBD2 may supply D (5 bases each). V lost 5 bases and J 4 bases, leaving 13 bases between the germline ends. Looked up from germline, CDR1 is SNHLY and CDR2 is FYNNEI. This CDR3 has 14 amino acids. The CDR3 loop reads CASSWTRGADTQYF. In DNA, the CDR3 is TGTGCCAGCAGTTGGACACGAGGGGCAGATACGCAGTATTTT.

This clone was seen only once. The J gene is TRBJ1-1, the V gene TRBV30, with a possible D match to TRBD1 (5 bases). The CDR3 has 13 residues. CDR1 is GTSNPN and CDR2 is SVGIG in the germline V gene (reference sequence). Trimming left V 2 bases short and J 1 base short, with 8 bases between. Written as DNA, the CDR3 is TGTGCCTGGAGTAACAGGAGGAACACTGAAGCTTTCTTT. Protein: CAWSNRRNTEAFF.

The table lists this clone with a few counts. The chain uses TRBV18 and TRBJ1-5, with TRBD1 as a possible D gene (5 bases). The CDR3 totals 14 residues. The V end was cut by 0 bases, the J end by 7 bases, with 10 bases between. Germline values: CDR1 KGHSH, CDR2 LQKENI. This CDR3 reads CASSPPGGRQPQHF. The CDR3 region has the DNA TGTGCCAGCTCACCACCGGGGGGACGGCAGCCCCAGCATTTT. Drawing the rest from reference TRBV18 and TRBJ1-5, the complete variable domain is NAGVMQNPRHLVRRRGQEARLRCSPMKGHSHVYWYRQLPEEGLKFMVYLQKENIIDESGMPKERFSAEFPKEGPSILRIQQVVRGDSAAYFCASSPPGGRQPQHFGDGTRLSIL.

The sample holds a few counts of this clone. The CDR3 spells CASSFGGGTYNEQFF. The DNA of the CDR3 is TGTGCCAGCAGCTTTGGCGGGGGGACCTACAATGAGCAGTTCTTC. The chain employs TRBV7-2 and TRBJ2-1; 8 bases map to TRBD2. V lost 3 bases and J lost 2; bases outside the gene matches: 3. Germline lookup yields CDR1 SGHTA and CDR2 FQGNSA. The CDR3 runs to 15 residues.

The rearrangement links TRBV6-5 to TRBJ2-3; D may be TRBD1 or TRBD2 (5 bases each). The V end lost 5 bases, the J end lost 1 base, and 13 bases lay between the germline ends. CDR1 MNHEY and CDR2 SVGAGI come from the germline V gene. The CDR3 spans 15 residues. CDR3 bases: TGTGCCAGCAGTCGGGGCCGTTGGGGCACAGATACGCAGTATTTT. It is translated as CASSRGRWGTDTQYF.

The J gene is TRBJ2-1, the V gene TRBV7-9, with 8 bases lining up with TRBD2. Germline CDR1 and CDR2: SEHNR and FQNEAQ (reference sequence). V was clipped by 5 bases and J by 0 bases; unmatched bases: 12. The CDR3 covers 18 residues. DNA of the CDR3: TGTGCCAGCAGCCTAAGACTCTTAGCGGGAAGCTCCTACAATGAGCAGTTCTTC. It translates to CASSLRLLAGSSYNEQFF.

This clone was detected only a few times. The chain recombines TRBV29-1 with TRBJ1-5, with D hard to call. This CDR3 contains 13 residues. CDR1 and CDR2 (germline): SQVTM, ANQGSEA. V lost 7 bases and J 4 bases, leaving 14 bases between the germline ends. This CDR3 reads CSASAGSNQPQHF. The CDR3 nucleotides are TGCAGCGCCTCTGCGGGGTCAAATCAGCCCCAGCATTTT.

This clone came up a few times. This chain links TRBV4-3 with TRBJ2-7; 12 bases are shared with TRBD2. In germline, CDR1 is LGHNA, CDR2 YSLEER. The CDR3 totals 15 residues. J was trimmed by 2 bases and V by 1 base; bases with no gene match: 0. The CDR3 region has the DNA TGCGCCAGCAGCCAAGGACTAGCGGGGGCCTACGAGCAGTACTTC. As protein: CASSQGLAGAYEQYF.